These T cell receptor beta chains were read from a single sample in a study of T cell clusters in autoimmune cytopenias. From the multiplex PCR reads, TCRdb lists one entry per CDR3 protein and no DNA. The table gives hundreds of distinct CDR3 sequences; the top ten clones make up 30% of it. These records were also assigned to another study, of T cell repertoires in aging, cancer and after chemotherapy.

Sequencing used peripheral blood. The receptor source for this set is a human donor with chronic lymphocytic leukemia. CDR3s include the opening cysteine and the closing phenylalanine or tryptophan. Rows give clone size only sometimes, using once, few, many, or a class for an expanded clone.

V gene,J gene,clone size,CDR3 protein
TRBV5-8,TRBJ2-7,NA,CASSLRTGYEQYF
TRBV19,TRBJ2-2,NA,CASSISSGYVGELFF
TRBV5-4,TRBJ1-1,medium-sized,CAPAGRARILFTEAFF
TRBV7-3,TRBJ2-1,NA,CASSPTSGGAGNEQFF
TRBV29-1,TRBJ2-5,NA,CSGIPYLGTGVEETQYF
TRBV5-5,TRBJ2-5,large,CASSLGEETQYF
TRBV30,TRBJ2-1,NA,CAWRLAGGGGNEQFF
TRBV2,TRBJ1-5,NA,CASSAAATGGNQPQHF
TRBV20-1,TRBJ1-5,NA,CSATGNQPQHF
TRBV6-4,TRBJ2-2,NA,CASSERGGPQTGELFF
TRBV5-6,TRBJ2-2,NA,CASSSTGQGVGELFF
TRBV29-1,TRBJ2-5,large,CSGIPYLGTGGETQYF
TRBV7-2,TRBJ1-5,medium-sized,CASSQQGGQPQHF
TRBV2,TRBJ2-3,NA,CASSELGSTDTQYF
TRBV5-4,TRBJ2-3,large,CASSLEVVGSTDTQYF
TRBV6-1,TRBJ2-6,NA,CASSHRGLSGANVLTF
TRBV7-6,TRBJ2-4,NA,CASSPAKNIQYF
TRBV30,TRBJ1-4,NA,CAWDRVATNEKLFF
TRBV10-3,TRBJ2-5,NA,CATTGTAQETQYF
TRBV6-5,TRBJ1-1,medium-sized,CASSTRQGPNTEAFF
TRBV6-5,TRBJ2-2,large,CASSYSSSYTGELFF
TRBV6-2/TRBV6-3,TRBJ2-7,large,CASMLAGGFHEQYF
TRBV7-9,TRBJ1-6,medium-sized,CASSLTGENSPLHF
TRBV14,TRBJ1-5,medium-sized,CASSVTAYSNQPQHF
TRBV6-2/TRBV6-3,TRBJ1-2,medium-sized,CASSYDLDGIYGYTF
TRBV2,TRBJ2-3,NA,CASSTEAGDTQYF
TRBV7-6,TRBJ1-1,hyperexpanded,CASSLAQMNTEAFF
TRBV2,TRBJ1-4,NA,CATAGGGKKLFF
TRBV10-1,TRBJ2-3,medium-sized,CASSAVAGSDTQYF
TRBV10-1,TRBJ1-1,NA,CASSKQGSESFF
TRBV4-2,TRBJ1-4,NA,CASSQGDRTSEKLFF